This TCR beta chain derives from a study of blood T cells in healthy people across ages (dated by TCRdb to about 2015). Background for the entire study: In model experiments, template switching captured roughly one uniquely barcoded TCR beta cDNA molecule for every two T cells. Using deep sequencing normalized with unique cDNA molecular identifiers, the study measured how TCR beta repertoire diversity changes with age. Donors were grouped into four age groups: young (average roughly 15 years), middle-aged (about 38), aged (roughly 62) and long-lived (roughly 80). The study analyzed two additional independent replicas of 1 million unique cDNA reads from the same blood draw for two donors, one aged 18 to 30 and one aged 80 or older.

Summary of the overall study and its limitations: Estimates of total diversity from one million sequenced T cells were regarded as lower bounds and underestimates. As age increased, observed TCR beta diversity per million T cells dropped in a roughly linear way, and a significant reduction was already evident by age approximately 40. Because donor CMV infection status was unknown, age-related changes in expanded clonotypes were potentially confounded. The long-lived group showed more naive CD4+ T cells, fewer expanded clones and increased TCR diversity than the aged group, suggesting age selection. Bulk unsorted PBMC profiling prevented conclusive comparison of naive and antigen-experienced compartments. The percentage of naive T cells measured by flow cytometry correlated strongly with observed TCR beta diversity.

CDR1 is given as MGHRA and CDR2 as YSYEKL, both from the germline V gene. Trimming leaves V shorter by 1 base and J shorter by 9 bases, with the junction holding 6 bases beyond the gene matches. The CDR3 numbers 16 residues from cysteine through phenylalanine. Only CDR3 DNA is held: 48 bases, read in frame from base 1. With regard to this clonotype: The specificity of this receptor is unknown. Base qualities are not provided; no much larger clone lies one nucleotide away.

The receptor library was made with 5' RACE. The run used an Illumina HiSeq 2500. A second roughly 6 to 11 cycle PCR used a sample-barcoded 5' primer and a J-beta primer mix. Each TCR beta cDNA molecule received a unique molecular identifier from a template-switch 5' adaptor carrying 12 random nucleotides. Each sample yielded at least 2.5 million CDR3-containing paired-end reads. All of the RNA was converted into first-strand cDNA using the Mint cDNA synthesis kit, with a TRBC-specific oligonucleotide serving as the primer. All cDNA was treated with uracil-DNA glycosylase and then went through a first 18-cycle PCR with the universal primers M1SS and BC2_uni_R. The paper's data handling went like this. For normalization, 1 million high-quality reads, each with a distinct molecular identifier, were randomly selected from each sample. Instead of being binned into consensus sequences, reads that shared molecular identifiers were thrown out. MiTCR, set to a Q25 quality threshold and the strictest error-elimination algorithm, was used for CDR3 identification, clonotype clustering and error correction. A nonparametric unseen species model using Euler transformation provided a lower-bound estimate of total TCR beta diversity. Using fastp trimming at Q25 and MiXCR clonotype assembly, TCRdb reanalyzed the public sequencing data and kept in-frame beta chains. Each record represents a unique CDR3 protein, reported with the most common genes and DNA among its rows. The V and J calls follow TCRdb's processing rather than the paper's. The sample records 800,000 to 1,300,000 distinct CDR3 sequences, under 30% of which are singletons. Approximately 0.79% of the sample goes to the ten largest clones.

The donors were around 39 Caucasian individuals from Russia, aged roughly 6 to 100 years, who were systemically healthy. Each donor gave around 9 milliliters of peripheral blood, collected into EDTA-treated Vacutainer tubes. Ficoll-Paque density-gradient centrifugation was used to isolate PBMCs, with at least 7 million obtained per sample. Trizol reagent was used to extract total RNA from the PBMCs, yielding at least 6 micrograms per sample. Naive CD45RAhigh/CD27high T cell percentages were measured by flow cytometry on a PBMC aliquot from every donor. The sample also formed part of further work on T cells of mothers and their children. The second study's paper adds: Nine systemically healthy Caucasian individuals served as donors, namely three mothers together with their six children. cDNA synthesis consumed the entire amount of extracted RNA, loaded at about 1.5 ug RNA in each 15 ul reaction. Sample barcodes and 2-4 random nucleotides were added via the M1S primer in the second PCR. More than 8.5 million TCR beta CDR3 reads were obtained from each mother, and some 3.3 million reads were obtained from each child. In both related and unrelated pairs, thymic selection shapes the output of TCR recombination in a similar way, with inherited differences having only a minor effect. Related mother-child pairs always showed normalized repertoire overlap that was slightly higher than in unrelated mother-child pairs, though the difference was never significant. With a sensitivity of roughly 93 clones per million clonotypes, no persistent microchimeric T cell clones were detected. The study used deep NGS to compare TCR beta repertoires of mothers and children, seeking features distinguishing related mother-child pairs from unrelated individuals. On average, the children were roughly 10 +/- 4 years old, while the mothers were approximately 41 +/- 4 years old. After adapter ligation was performed with NEBNext reagents, the libraries were sequenced on an Illumina HiSeq 2000 with 100+100 nt paired-end reads. To prevent cross-contamination, the mother and child libraries were prepared a month apart and were sequenced in separate runs. For each donor, between roughly 450,000 and 2,100,000 distinct TCR beta clonotypes were identified. Naive TCR beta clonotypes were estimated from low-frequency clonotypes matched to each donor's FACS-determined naive share, without sorting.

The chain links TRBV4-1 with TRBJ2-2; 12 bases in the middle match TRBD2. The receptor comes from a girl aged 2 to 9 in good health. Material: blood. The nucleotides are TGCGCCAGCAGCCAAGGACTAGCGGGAGCGCTCTGGGAGCTGTTTTTT. The resulting protein is CASSQGLAGALWELFF.